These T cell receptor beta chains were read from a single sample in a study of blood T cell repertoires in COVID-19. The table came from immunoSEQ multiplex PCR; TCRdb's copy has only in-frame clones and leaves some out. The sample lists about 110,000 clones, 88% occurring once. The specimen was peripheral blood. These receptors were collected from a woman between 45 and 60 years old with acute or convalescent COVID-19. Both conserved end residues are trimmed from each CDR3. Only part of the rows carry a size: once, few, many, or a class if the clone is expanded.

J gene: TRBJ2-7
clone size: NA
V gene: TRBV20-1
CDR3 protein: SASAGLAGGSSYEQY

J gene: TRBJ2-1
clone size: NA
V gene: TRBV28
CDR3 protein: ASKLPDFNNEQF

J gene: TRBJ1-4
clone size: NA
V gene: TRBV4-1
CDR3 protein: ASSPGGQGGEKLF

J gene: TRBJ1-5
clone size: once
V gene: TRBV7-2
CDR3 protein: ASSSQSNQPQH

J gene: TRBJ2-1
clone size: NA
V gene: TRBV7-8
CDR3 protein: ASSPPKREGLYNEQF

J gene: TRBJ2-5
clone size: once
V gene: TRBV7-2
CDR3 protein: ASSLGQGGGQETQY

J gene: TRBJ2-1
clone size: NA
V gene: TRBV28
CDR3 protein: ASSLRGTGGNEQF

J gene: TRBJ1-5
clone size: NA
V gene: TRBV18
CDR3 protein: ASSPGQIHNQPQH

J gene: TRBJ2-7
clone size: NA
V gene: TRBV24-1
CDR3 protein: ATSGGQGPYEQY

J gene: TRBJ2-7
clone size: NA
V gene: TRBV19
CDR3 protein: ASSIGGQARPNYEQY

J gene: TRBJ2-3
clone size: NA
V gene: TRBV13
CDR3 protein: ASSSSHTQY

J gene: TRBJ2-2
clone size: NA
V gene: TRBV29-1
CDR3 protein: SVALAENTGELF

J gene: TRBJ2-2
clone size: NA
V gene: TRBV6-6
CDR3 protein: ASSYSFSGKGGELF

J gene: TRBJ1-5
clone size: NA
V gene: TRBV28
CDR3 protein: ASSPSLGTGDQPQH

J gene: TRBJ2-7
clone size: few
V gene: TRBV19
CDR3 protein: ASSQAYEQY

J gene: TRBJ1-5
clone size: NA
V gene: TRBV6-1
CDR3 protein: ASSELGQGGQPQH

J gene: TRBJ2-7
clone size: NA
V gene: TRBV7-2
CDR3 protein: ASSLGIADTYEQY

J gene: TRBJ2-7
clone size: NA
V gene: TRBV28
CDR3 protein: ASSLSRFSYEQY

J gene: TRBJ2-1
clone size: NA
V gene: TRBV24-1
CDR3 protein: ATSDFLLGNEQF

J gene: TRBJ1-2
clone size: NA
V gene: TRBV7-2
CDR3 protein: ASSLDTGNYGYT

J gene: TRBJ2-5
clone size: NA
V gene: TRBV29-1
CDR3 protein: SVEGDGQGETQY

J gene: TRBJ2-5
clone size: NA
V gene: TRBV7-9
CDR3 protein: ASSPKLVLRGETQY

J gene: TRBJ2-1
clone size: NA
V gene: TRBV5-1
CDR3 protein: ASSLAEGIPYNEQF

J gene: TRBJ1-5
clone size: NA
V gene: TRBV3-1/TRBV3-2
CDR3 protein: ASSQGPGKYQPQH

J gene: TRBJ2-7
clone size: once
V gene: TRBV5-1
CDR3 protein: ASSLTTPGSPY

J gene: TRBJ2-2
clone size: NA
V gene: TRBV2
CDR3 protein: ASRDRTGVVAGELF

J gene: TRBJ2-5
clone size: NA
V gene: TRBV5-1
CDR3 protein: ASSYTGEETQY

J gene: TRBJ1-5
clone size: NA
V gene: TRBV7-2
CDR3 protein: ASSLAGQVRQPQH

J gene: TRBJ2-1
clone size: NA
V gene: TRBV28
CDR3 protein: ASSRGTSGINEQF

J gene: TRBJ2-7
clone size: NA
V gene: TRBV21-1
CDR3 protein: ASSARGTSGRKNEQY

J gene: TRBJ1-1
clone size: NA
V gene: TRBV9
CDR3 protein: ASSPRGTVITEAF

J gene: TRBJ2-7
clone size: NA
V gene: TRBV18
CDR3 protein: ASSPGDSQEQY

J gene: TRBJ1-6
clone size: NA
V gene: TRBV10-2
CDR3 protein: ASKTGPRGGSYNSPLH

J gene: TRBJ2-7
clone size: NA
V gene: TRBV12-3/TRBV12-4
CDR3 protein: ASRLAGRGQY

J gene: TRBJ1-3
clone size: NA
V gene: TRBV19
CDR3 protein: ASSIWPISSGNTIY

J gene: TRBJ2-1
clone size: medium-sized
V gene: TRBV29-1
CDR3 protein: SVVGDNEQF

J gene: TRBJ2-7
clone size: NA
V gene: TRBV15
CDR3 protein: ATSFSRGYEQY

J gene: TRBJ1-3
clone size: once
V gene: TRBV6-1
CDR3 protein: ASSKAQQGAGGNTIY